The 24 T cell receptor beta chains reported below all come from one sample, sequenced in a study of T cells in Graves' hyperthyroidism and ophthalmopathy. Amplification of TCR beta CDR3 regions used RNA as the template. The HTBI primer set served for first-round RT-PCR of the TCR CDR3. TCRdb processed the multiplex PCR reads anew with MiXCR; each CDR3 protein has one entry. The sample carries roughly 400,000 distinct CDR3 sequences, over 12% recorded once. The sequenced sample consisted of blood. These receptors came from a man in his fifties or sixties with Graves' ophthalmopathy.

The CDR3 here is CASSEFGTGGPANTGELFF. DNA for the CDR3: TGTGCCAGCAGTGAATTTGGGACAGGGGGCCCCGCGAACACCGGGGAGCTGTTTTTT. This chain connects TRBV25-1 to TRBJ2-2; 12 bases agree with TRBD1. The CDR3 totals 19 residues. Germline V gives CDR1 MGHDK, CDR2 SYGVNS. V shed 1 base, J shed 0 bases, and the junction held 6 bases outside the gene matches.

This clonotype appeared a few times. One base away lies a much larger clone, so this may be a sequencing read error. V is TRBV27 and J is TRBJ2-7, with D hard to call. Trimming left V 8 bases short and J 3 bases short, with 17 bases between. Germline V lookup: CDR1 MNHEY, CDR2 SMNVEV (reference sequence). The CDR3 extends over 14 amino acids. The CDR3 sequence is CASGPKDSRYEQYF. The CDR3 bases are TGTGCCAGCGGTCCGAAAGACTCTCGCTACGAGCAGTACTTC.

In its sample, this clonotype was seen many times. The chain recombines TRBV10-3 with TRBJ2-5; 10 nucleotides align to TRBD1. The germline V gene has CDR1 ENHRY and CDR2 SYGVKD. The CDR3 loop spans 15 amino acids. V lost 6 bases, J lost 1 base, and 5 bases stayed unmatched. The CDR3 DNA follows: TGTGCCATCAGCCGTGGGACAGGGGTCCAAGAGACCCAGTACTTC. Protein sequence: CAISRGTGVQETQYF.

The CDR3 DNA reads as TGTGCCAGCAGCGGGCGTTCAGCGGGAGATATAGATACGCAGTATTTT. Translating gives CASSGRSAGDIDTQYF. The rearrangement uses TRBV5-4 and TRBJ2-3; 8 nucleotides line up with TRBD2. Unmatched junction bases numbered 12, after V lost 4 bases and J lost 5 bases. This CDR3 has 16 residues. CDR1 and CDR2 from the germline V gene are SGHNT and YYREEE (reference sequence).

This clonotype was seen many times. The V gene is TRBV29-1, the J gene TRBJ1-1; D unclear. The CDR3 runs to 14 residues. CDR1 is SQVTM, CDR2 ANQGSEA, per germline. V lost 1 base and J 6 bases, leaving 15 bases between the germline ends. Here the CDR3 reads CSVEGGPSLAEAFF. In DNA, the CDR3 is TGCAGCGTTGAAGGCGGACCGTCCCTTGCTGAAGCTTTCTTT.

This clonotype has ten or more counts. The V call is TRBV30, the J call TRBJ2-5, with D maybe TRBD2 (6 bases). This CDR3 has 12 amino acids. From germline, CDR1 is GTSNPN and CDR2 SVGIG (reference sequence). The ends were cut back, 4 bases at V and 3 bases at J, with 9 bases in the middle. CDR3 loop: CAWMGTEETQYF. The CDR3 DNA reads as TGTGCCTGGATGGGGACTGAAGAGACCCAGTACTTC.

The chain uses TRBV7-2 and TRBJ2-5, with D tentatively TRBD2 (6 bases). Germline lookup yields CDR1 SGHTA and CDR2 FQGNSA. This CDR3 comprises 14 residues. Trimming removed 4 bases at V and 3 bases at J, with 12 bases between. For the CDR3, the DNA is TGTGCCAGCAGCTCGGGACTTAGAGAAGAGACCCAGTACTTC. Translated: CASSSGLREETQYF. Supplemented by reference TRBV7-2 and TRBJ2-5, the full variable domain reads GAGVSQSPSNKVTEKGKDVELRCDPISGHTALYWYRQSLGQGLEFLIYFQGNSAPDKSGLPSDRFSAERTGGSVSTLTIQRTQQEDSAVYLCASSSGLREETQYFGPGTRLLVL.

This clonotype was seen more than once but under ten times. In DNA, the CDR3 is TGCAGCGTTAGATCCCGGGACAGGTCCTACGAGCAGTACTTC. Translation gives CSVRSRDRSYEQYF. J is TRBJ2-7 and V is TRBV29-1, with 8 bases lining up with TRBD1. CDR1 SQVTM and CDR2 ANQGSEA come from the germline V gene. V dropped 5 bases and J dropped 1; count of bases not matched to a gene: 7. CDR3 length equals 14 residues.

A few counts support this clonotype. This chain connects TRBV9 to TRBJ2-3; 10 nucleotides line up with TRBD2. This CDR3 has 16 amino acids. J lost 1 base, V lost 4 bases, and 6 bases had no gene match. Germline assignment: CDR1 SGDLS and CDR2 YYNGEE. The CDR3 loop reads CASSPSGTSGTDTQYF. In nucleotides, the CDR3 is TGTGCCAGCAGCCCTAGTGGGACTAGCGGCACAGATACGCAGTATTTT. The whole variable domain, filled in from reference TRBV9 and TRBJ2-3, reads DSGVTQTPKHLITATGQRVTLRCSPRSGDLSVYWYQQSLDQGLQFLIQYYNGEERAKGNILERFSAQQFPDLHSELNLSSLELGDSALYFCASSPSGTSGTDTQYFGPGTRLTVL.

The DNA of the CDR3 is TGTGCCAGCAGACTAGCGGGAGTGCATGAGCAGTTCTTC. Protein product: CASRLAGVHEQFF. V gene TRBV6-2 or TRBV6-3 combines with J gene TRBJ2-1; 11 bases agree with TRBD2. Germline V gene lookup returns CDR1 MNHEY and CDR2 SVGEGT. This CDR3 contains 13 residues. After removal of 6 bases from V and 8 bases from J, the junction contained 3 bases not matched to a gene.

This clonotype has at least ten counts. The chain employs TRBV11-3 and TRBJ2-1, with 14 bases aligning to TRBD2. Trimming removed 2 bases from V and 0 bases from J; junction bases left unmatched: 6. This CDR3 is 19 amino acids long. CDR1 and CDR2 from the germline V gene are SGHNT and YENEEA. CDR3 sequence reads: CASSLTGTSGSPSYNEQFF. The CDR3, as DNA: TGTGCCAGCAGCTTAACCGGGACTAGCGGGAGTCCCTCCTACAATGAGCAGTTCTTC. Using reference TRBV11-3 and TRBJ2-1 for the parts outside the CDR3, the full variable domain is EAGVVQSPRYKIIEKKQPVAFWCNPISGHNTLYWYLQNLGQGPELLIRYENEEAVDDSQLPKDRFSAERLKGVDSTLKIQPAELGDSAVYLCASSLTGTSGSPSYNEQFFGPGTRLTVL.

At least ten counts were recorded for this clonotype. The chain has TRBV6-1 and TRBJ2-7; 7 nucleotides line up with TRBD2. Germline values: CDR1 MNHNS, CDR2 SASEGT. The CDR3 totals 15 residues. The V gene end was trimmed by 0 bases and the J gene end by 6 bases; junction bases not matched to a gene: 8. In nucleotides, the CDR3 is TGTGCCAGCAGTGAAGCCGCGGGAGAATGGGTCGAGCAGTACTTC. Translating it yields CASSEAAGEWVEQYF.

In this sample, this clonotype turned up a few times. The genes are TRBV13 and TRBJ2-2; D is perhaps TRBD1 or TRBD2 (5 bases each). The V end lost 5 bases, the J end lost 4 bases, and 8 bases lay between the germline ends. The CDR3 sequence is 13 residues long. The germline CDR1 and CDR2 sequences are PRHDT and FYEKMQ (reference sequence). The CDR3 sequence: CASSPGTTGELFF. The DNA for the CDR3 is TGTGCCAGCAGCCCAGGGACCACCGGGGAGCTGTTTTTT.

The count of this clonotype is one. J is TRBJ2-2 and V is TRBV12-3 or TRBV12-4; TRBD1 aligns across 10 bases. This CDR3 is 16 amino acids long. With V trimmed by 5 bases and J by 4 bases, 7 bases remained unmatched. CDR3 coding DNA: TGTGCCAGCAGTGACCCGGGACAGGGGAGCACCGGGGAGCTGTTTTTT. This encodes CASSDPGQGSTGELFF.

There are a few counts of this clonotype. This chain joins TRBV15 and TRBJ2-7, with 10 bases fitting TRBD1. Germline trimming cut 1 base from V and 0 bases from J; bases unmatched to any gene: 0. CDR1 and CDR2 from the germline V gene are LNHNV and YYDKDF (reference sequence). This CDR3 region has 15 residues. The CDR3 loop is CATSRGTGGSYEQYF. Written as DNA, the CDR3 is TGTGCCACCAGCAGAGGGACAGGGGGCTCCTACGAGCAGTACTTC. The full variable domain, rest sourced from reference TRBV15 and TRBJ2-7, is DAMVIQNPRYQVTQFGKPVTLSCSQTLNHNVMYWYQQKSSQAPKLLFHYYDKDFNNEADTPDNFQSRRPNTSFCFLDIRSPGLGDTAMYLCATSRGTGGSYEQYFGPGTRLTVT.

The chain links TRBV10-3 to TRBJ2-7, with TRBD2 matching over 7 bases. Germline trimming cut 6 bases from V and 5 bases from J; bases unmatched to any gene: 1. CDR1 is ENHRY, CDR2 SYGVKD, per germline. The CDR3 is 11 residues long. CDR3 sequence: CAISGGNEQYF. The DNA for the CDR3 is TGTGCCATCAGCGGGGGGAACGAGCAGTACTTC.

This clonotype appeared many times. Written as DNA, the CDR3 is TGTGCCAGCAGGAGACTAGCGGGAGTACTCTACAATGAGCAGTTCTTC. This sequence encodes CASRRLAGVLYNEQFF. The genes are TRBV11-2 and TRBJ2-1; 12 bases line up with TRBD2. The CDR3 runs 16 residues. In germline, CDR1 is SGHAT, CDR2 FQNNGV. The ends lost 6 bases at V and 3 bases at J; junction bases unmatched: 6. Based on the CDR3 plus reference TRBV11-2 and TRBJ2-1, the full variable domain is EAGVAQSPRYKIIEKRQSVAFWCNPISGHATLYWYQQILGQGPKLLIQFQNNGVVDDSQLPKDRFSAERLKGVDSTLKIQPAKLEDSAVYLCASRRLAGVLYNEQFFGPGTRLTVL.

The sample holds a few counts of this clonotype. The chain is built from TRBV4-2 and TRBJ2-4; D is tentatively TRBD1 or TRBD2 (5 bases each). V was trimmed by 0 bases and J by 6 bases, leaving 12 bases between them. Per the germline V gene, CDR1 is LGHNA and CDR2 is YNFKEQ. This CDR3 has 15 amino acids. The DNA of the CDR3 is TGTGCCAGCAGCCAAGATAGGGACCAAATAAACATTCAGTACTTC. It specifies CASSQDRDQINIQYF.

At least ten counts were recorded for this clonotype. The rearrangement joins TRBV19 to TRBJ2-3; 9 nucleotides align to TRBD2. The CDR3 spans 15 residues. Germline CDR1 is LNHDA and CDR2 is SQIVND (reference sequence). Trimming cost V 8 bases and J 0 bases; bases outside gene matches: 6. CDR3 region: CASRHSGGSTDTQYF. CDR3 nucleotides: TGTGCCAGTCGACATAGCGGGGGAAGCACAGATACGCAGTATTTT.

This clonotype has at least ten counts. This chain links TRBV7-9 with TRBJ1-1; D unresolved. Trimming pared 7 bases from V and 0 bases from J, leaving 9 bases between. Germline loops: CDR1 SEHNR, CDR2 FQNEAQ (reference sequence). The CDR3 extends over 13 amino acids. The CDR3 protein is CASNLSLNTEAFF. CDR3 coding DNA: TGTGCCAGCAACTTGTCATTGAACACTGAAGCTTTCTTT.

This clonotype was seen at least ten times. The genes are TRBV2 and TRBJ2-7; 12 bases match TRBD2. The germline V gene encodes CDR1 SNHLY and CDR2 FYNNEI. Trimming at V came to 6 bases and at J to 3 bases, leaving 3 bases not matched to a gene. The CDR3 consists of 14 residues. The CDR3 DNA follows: TGTGCCAGCAGGGCGACTAGCGGGAGCTACGAGCAGTACTTC. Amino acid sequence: CASRATSGSYEQYF.

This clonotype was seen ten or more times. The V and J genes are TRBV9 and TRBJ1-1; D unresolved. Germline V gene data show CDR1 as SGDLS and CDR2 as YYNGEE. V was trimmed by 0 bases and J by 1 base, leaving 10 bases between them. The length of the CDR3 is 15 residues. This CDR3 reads CASSVVEIQNTEAFF. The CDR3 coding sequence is TGTGCCAGCAGCGTAGTAGAGATCCAGAACACTGAAGCTTTCTTT.

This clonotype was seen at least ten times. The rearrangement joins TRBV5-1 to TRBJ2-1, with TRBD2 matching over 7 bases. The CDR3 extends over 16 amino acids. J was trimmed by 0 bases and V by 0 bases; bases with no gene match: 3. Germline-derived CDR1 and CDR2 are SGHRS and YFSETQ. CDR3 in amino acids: CASSLEGRASYNEQFF. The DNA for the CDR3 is TGCGCCAGCAGCTTGGAAGGGAGGGCCTCCTACAATGAGCAGTTCTTC.

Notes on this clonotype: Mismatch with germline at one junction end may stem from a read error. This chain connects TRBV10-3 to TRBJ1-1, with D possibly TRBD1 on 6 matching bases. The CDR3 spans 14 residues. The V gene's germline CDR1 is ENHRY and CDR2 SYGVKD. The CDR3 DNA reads TGTGCCATCAGTGAGGGACAGTTAAACACTGAAGCTTCCTTT. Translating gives CAISEGQLNTEASF.